This entry lists 32 T cell receptor beta chains sequenced from one sample in a study of spatial heterogeneity in lung cancer (dated by TCRdb to between 2018 and 2021). The paper as a whole reports these results and caveats: The tumor nonsynonymous mutation count correlated with the number of expanded intratumoral alpha and beta TCRs.

No antigens are known for them. Library generation was performed with 5' RACE. Sequencing instrument: NextSeq 500. TCRdb reprocessed the public reads (quality trimming at Q25 with fastp, clone calling with MiXCR) and kept in-frame beta chains. Every distinct CDR3 protein forms one entry, paired with its most common genes and DNA. For this sample there are about 8,100 distinct CDR3 sequences; 5% to 6.5% appear just once. The top ten constitute about 25% of the sample. The time point label on this specimen signifies: sample taken at primary tumor resection. The source material was lung tumor tissue, sampled at surgery. The receptors derive from a male donor with early-stage non-small cell lung cancer.

This chain connects TRBV10-3 to TRBJ2-1, with D perhaps TRBD1 or TRBD2 (6 bases each). V lost 7 bases and J lost 6, with 7 bases in between. There are 11 residues in the CDR3. CDR1 and CDR2 (germline): ENHRY, SYGVKD. The CDR3 loop reads CAIKGGNEQFF. The CDR3 DNA reads as TGTGCCATCAAGGGGGGCAATGAGCAGTTCTTC.

The sample holds many counts of this clonotype. The V and J genes are TRBV3-1 and TRBJ2-1, with D possibly TRBD2 on 6 matching bases. The CDR3 has 13 residues. The germline V gene has CDR1 LGHDT and CDR2 YNNKEL (reference sequence). Trimming cost V 4 bases and J 7 bases, with 11 bases left between them. The CDR3 protein is CASSPGLLNEQFF. CDR3 nucleotides: TGTGCCAGCAGCCCGGGACTCTTAAATGAGCAGTTCTTC.

This clonotype showed up many times. The chain has TRBV21-1 and TRBJ2-7; the table calls TRBD2, which could not be checked here. TRBV21-1 is designated a pseudogene. The CDR3 contains 16 residues. The CDR3 loop reads CASSKVAGQTPYEQYF. The CDR3 region has the DNA TGTGCCAGCAGCAAAGTAGCAGGACAAACCCCCTACGAGCAGTACTTC.

The chain couples TRBV13 to TRBJ2-3; no definite D call. Germline CDR1 reads PRHDT; CDR2 reads FYEKMQ (reference sequence). This CDR3 is built from 12 residues. V was shortened by 3 bases and J by 10 bases, with 11 bases between the two germline ends. This CDR3 is CASSFWTKAQYF. The CDR3 nucleotides read TGTGCCAGCAGCTTTTGGACGAAGGCGCAGTATTTT.

This clonotype was seen repeatedly, ten times or more. The chain has TRBV23-1 and TRBJ2-7; D unresolved. TRBV23-1 is known as an ORF, though its function is uncertain. Trimming removed 1 base at V and 0 bases at J, with 10 bases between. This CDR3 is built from 15 residues. The CDR3 here is CASSQFEASSYEQYF. The CDR3, as DNA: TGCGCCAGCAGTCAATTTGAGGCGAGCTCCTACGAGCAGTACTTC.

Sample share makes this clonotype medium-sized (0.01 to 0.1%). The chain recombines TRBV5-8 with TRBJ2-3; 7 bases are shared with TRBD2. Trimming took 4 bases from V and 1 from J; bases not matched to a gene: 9. Germline CDR1 and CDR2: SGHTS and YDEGEE. The CDR3 has 16 residues. CDR3: CASSVGASGRTDTQYF. The DNA of the CDR3 is TGTGCCAGCAGCGTCGGCGCTAGCGGTCGCACAGATACGCAGTATTTT.

For this clonotype: A much larger clone sits a single nucleotide away, making a read error possible. This chain joins TRBV9 and TRBJ2-5; 9 bases line up with TRBD2. Germline trimming cut 3 bases from V and 5 bases from J; bases unmatched to any gene: 5. Germline V gene sequence: CDR1 SGDLS, CDR2 YYNGEE. CDR3 length: 14 amino acids. Here the CDR3 DNA reads TGTGCCAGCAGCGGAGTAGCGGGAGTGGAGACCCAGTACTTC. Translation: CASSGVAGVETQYF.

This clonotype was detected ten times or more. The chain is built from TRBV12-3 or TRBV12-4 and TRBJ1-1; 12 nucleotides match TRBD1. Unmatched junction bases numbered 4, after V lost 2 bases and J lost 9 bases. The CDR3 spans 14 residues. This CDR3 reads CASSLRGQGAQAFF. DNA for the CDR3: TGTGCCAGCAGTTTAAGGGGACAGGGGGCCCAAGCTTTCTTT.

This clonotype was seen ten or more times. This sequence joins TRBV2 and TRBJ1-3; the D gene is possibly TRBD1 (5 bases). V was shortened by 7 bases and J by 0 bases, with 13 bases between the two germline ends. The germline V gene has CDR1 SNHLY and CDR2 FYNNEI. The length of the CDR3 is 15 residues. The CDR3 protein is CASTEGIRSGNTIYF. CDR3 bases: TGTGCCAGCACGGAGGGGATACGCTCTGGAAACACCATATATTTT.

This clonotype came up a few times. The rearrangement joins TRBV28 to TRBJ1-2, with D unresolved. Trimming removed 3 bases at V and 13 bases at J, with 12 bases between. CDR1 is MDHEN and CDR2 is SYDVKM in the germline V gene. The CDR3 totals 11 residues. The CDR3 here is CASSLAREVTF. In nucleotides, the CDR3 is TGTGCCAGCAGTTTGGCCCGGGAGGTCACCTTC.

This clonotype was seen many times. The chain combines TRBV7-2 with TRBJ1-3; D not resolved. The V end was cut by 5 bases, the J end by 4 bases, with 18 bases between. From germline, CDR1 is SGHTA and CDR2 FQGNSA. The CDR3 is made up of 16 amino acids. The CDR3 is CASSPLPGVSGNTIYF. CDR3 DNA: TGTGCCAGCAGCCCCCTCCCCGGGGTCTCCGGAAACACCATATATTTT.

This clonotype showed up many times. The gene calls are TRBV9 and TRBJ2-5; D is unclear. The ends were cut back, 0 bases at V and 4 bases at J, with 10 bases in the middle. The V gene's germline CDR1 is SGDLS and CDR2 YYNGEE. The CDR3 length is 14 residues. The DNA for the CDR3 is TGTGCCAGCAGCGTAGAGCCGGCCCCAGAGACCCAGTACTTC. Encoded protein: CASSVEPAPETQYF.

This clonotype came up many times. V is TRBV28 and J is TRBJ2-7, with 9 bases aligning to TRBD1. The CDR3 extends over 15 amino acids. Germline V gene sequence: CDR1 MDHEN, CDR2 SYDVKM. Trimming cost V 7 bases and J 5 bases; bases outside gene matches: 12. The CDR3 DNA follows: TGTGCCAGCACCCGATACAGGGGGCTCGTGAACGAGCAGTACTTC. This gives the protein CASTRYRGLVNEQYF.

In its sample, this clonotype was seen many times. The chain links TRBV6-1 to TRBJ2-7, with D tentatively TRBD2 (6 bases). The CDR3 extends over 15 amino acids. The germline V and J ends were trimmed by 2 bases and 2 bases, with 13 bases remaining between them. Germline loops: CDR1 MNHNS, CDR2 SASEGT. The CDR3 loop is CASSELAGQPYEQYF. CDR3 DNA: TGTGCCAGCAGTGAATTGGCGGGGCAGCCCTACGAGCAGTACTTC.

V and J are TRBV11-2 and TRBJ2-1, with 7 positions matching TRBD2. Germline V lookup: CDR1 SGHAT, CDR2 FQNNGV. The J segment lost 1 base and the V segment lost 8 bases, leaving 5 bases of the junction unmatched. This CDR3 region has 14 residues. For the CDR3, the DNA is TGTGCCAGCGCTAGCGGCTCATCCTACAATGAGCAGTTCTTC. Amino acid sequence: CASASGSSYNEQFF.

This clonotype was recorded at least ten times. This chain connects TRBV5-1 to TRBJ2-2; possible D gene TRBD2, 6 bases. CDR3 size: 14 residues. Germline loops: CDR1 SGHRS, CDR2 YFSETQ. Between the trimmed V and J ends, which lost 6 bases and 4 bases, there was a span of 13 bases. CDR3 in amino acids: CASMAGRGTGELFF. The CDR3 DNA reads as TGCGCCAGCATGGCGGGGCGTGGCACCGGGGAGCTGTTTTTT.

This clonotype has a handful of counts. The chain is built from TRBV6-1 and TRBJ2-7, with D uncertain. The CDR3 is 13 residues long. The V gene lost 2 bases and the J gene lost 6 bases, with 11 bases spanning the gap. Germline V gives CDR1 MNHNS, CDR2 SASEGT. The CDR3 DNA follows: TGTGCCAGCAGTGAAATGCTCAGGACCGAGCAGTACTTC. Its protein product is CASSEMLRTEQYF.

This clonotype was observed at least ten times. CDR3 protein: CASSTSGTGDEKLFF. In nucleotides, the CDR3 is TGCGCCAGCAGCACTTCGGGGACCGGAGATGAAAAACTGTTTTTT. J is TRBJ1-4 and V is TRBV5-1, with D perhaps TRBD1 (5 bases). CDR3 length: 15 amino acids. Germline assignment: CDR1 SGHRS and CDR2 YFSETQ. V was clipped by 4 bases and J by 6 bases, with 16 bases between them.

This clonotype was observed many times. V is TRBV3-1 and J is TRBJ2-7; TRBD2 agrees at 12 bases. This CDR3 is built from 16 residues. The trim removed 4 bases at V and 2 bases at J, leaving 6 bases unmatched. Looked up from germline, CDR1 is LGHDT and CDR2 is YNNKEL (reference sequence). In nucleotides, the CDR3 is TGTGCCAGCAGCCCCCCGGGACTAGCGGGTACCTACGAGCAGTACTTC. Protein: CASSPPGLAGTYEQYF.

This clonotype is judged medium-sized. The rearrangement uses TRBV20-1 and TRBJ2-1, with a weak D call TRBD1 (6 bases). Trimming took 5 bases from V and 3 from J, leaving 14 bases between them. Per germline, CDR1 DFQATT and CDR2 SNEGSKA (reference sequence). There are 14 residues in the CDR3. The CDR3 is CSAGTPTVYNEQFF. CDR3 nucleotides: TGCAGTGCTGGGACACCCACCGTCTACAATGAGCAGTTCTTC.

This clonotype showed up many times. The rearrangement joins TRBV5-4 to TRBJ2-4; unclear D gene. Trimming cost V 4 bases and J 4 bases, with 15 bases left between them. The CDR3 is 15 residues long. The germline gives CDR1 SGHNT, CDR2 YYREEE (reference sequence). The CDR3 protein is CASSPTPTPKNIQYF. In DNA form, the CDR3 reads TGTGCCAGCAGCCCCACCCCGACACCGAAAAACATTCAGTACTTC.

Concerning this clonotype: This may be a read error, as it is one base from a much larger clone. The conserved phenylalanine or tryptophan normally closing the CDR3 is absent here, so this likely arose from a read error. The rearrangement links TRBV9 to TRBJ2-7; a weak D match, TRBD2 (5 bases). Trimming removed 0 bases from V and 3 bases from J, with 7 bases in between. The germline CDR1 and CDR2 sequences are SGDLS and YYNGEE. The CDR3 is made up of 13 amino acids. In DNA, the CDR3 is TGTGCCAGCAGCGTAGGACGGGACTACGAGCAGTACTAC. It encodes CASSVGRDYEQYY.

This clonotype was counted many times. V is TRBV6-6 and J is TRBJ2-7; D not certain. V lost 0 bases to trimming and J lost 4 bases, with 19 bases between them. Germline CDR1 reads MNHNY; CDR2 reads SVGAGI (reference sequence). The CDR3 has 17 residues. CDR3 coding DNA: TGTGCCAGCAGTTACTCTATTGGAGCCCGTCTACCTTACGAGCAGTACTTC. Its protein product is CASSYSIGARLPYEQYF.

This clonotype has at least ten counts. This chain connects TRBV7-2 to TRBJ2-3; D remains unclear. CDR1 and CDR2 (germline): SGHTA, FQGNSA. The V end was cut by 1 base, the J end by 10 bases, with 9 bases between. The CDR3 extends over 12 amino acids. Written as DNA, the CDR3 is TGTGCCAGCAGCTTAGAGAGGAGAGCGCAGTATTTT. This codes for CASSLERRAQYF. The full variable domain, in which reference TRBV7-2 and TRBJ2-3 provide the parts outside the CDR3, is GAGVSQSPSNKVTEKGKDVELRCDPISGHTALYWYRQSLGQGLEFLIYFQGNSAPDKSGLPSDRFSAERTGGSVSTLTIQRTQQEDSAVYLCASSLERRAQYFGPGTRLTVL.

Ten or more counts support this clonotype. The chain recombines TRBV6-1 with TRBJ2-7; 10 bases fit TRBD1. Looked up from germline, CDR1 is MNHNS and CDR2 is SASEGT. CDR3 length: 15 residues. V was pared by 6 bases and J by 0 bases, with 5 bases of the junction left unmatched. In DNA, the CDR3 is TGTGCCAGCAGATGGGACAGGGGCTTCTCCTACGAGCAGTACTTC. Its translation is CASRWDRGFSYEQYF.

This clonotype was seen ten or more times. J is TRBJ1-5 and V is TRBV9, with 8 bases fitting TRBD1. The germline V gene has CDR1 SGDLS and CDR2 YYNGEE. This CDR3 contains 15 residues. Losses at the gene ends were 2 bases for V and 7 bases for J; bases not matched to a gene: 8. The CDR3 protein is CASSVGQAIGQPQHF. The CDR3 DNA follows: TGTGCCAGCAGCGTGGGACAGGCCATCGGGCAGCCCCAGCATTTT. Full variable domain (remainder filled in from reference TRBV9 and TRBJ1-5): DSGVTQTPKHLITATGQRVTLRCSPRSGDLSVYWYQQSLDQGLQFLIQYYNGEERAKGNILERFSAQQFPDLHSELNLSSLELGDSALYFCASSVGQAIGQPQHFGDGTRLSIL.

This clonotype was recorded at least ten times. CDR3 loop: CASSPGLAGEADTQYF. The CDR3 nucleotides are TGTGCCAGCAGCCCCGGACTAGCGGGAGAGGCAGATACGCAGTATTTT. V and J are TRBV11-3 and TRBJ2-3; 13 nucleotides line up with TRBD2. The germline CDR1 and CDR2 sequences are SGHNT and YENEEA. This CDR3 has 16 amino acids. V lost 5 bases, J lost 4 bases, and 6 bases stayed unmatched.

J is TRBJ2-1 and V is TRBV29-1; the match to TRBD1 covers 8 bases. Unmatched junction bases numbered 3, after V lost 6 bases and J lost 8 bases. This CDR3 contains 11 residues. CDR1 is SQVTM, CDR2 ANQGSEA, per germline. CDR3 sequence reads: CSVATGDEQFF. DNA of the CDR3: TGCAGCGTCGCGACAGGGGATGAGCAGTTCTTC.

This clonotype was observed many times. CDR3 DNA: TGTGCCAGCAGTTATACAGGAGAAGAGACCCAGTACTTC. Amino acids: CASSYTGEETQYF. The chain uses TRBV6-5 and TRBJ2-5, with a tentative D call TRBD1 (5 bases). The CDR3 consists of 13 residues. CDR1 and CDR2 (germline): MNHEY, SVGAGI. V lost 3 bases, J lost 3 bases, and 8 bases lay in between.

This clonotype was detected ten times or more. The chain employs TRBV18 and TRBJ2-7, with D possibly being TRBD2 (6 bases). V lost 6 bases and J lost 5, with 20 bases in between. CDR1 and CDR2 from the germline V gene are KGHSH and LQKENI. The CDR3 extends over 15 amino acids. Here the CDR3 reads CASSLYGGDVNEQYF. The DNA of the CDR3 is TGTGCCAGCTCTCTCTACGGAGGGGATGTCAACGAGCAGTACTTC.

This clonotype was picked up many times. The V call is TRBV11-3, the J call TRBJ2-1, with TRBD2 identical over 9 bases. This CDR3 has 15 residues. V trimming: 5 bases; J trimming: 7 bases; junction bases outside the gene matches: 9. The germline gives CDR1 SGHNT, CDR2 YENEEA. The CDR3 loop reads CASSPLAGLGNEQFF. The CDR3 DNA reads TGTGCCAGCAGCCCCCTAGCGGGATTAGGGAATGAGCAGTTCTTC.

In this sample, this clonotype turned up many times. V and J are TRBV5-1 and TRBJ2-1, with 7 bases identical to TRBD2. With V trimmed by 4 bases and J by 3 bases, 10 bases remained unmatched. Germline V gene lookup returns CDR1 SGHRS and CDR2 YFSETQ. CDR3 size: 16 residues. The CDR3 nucleotides are TGCGCCAGCAGCCCCAGGGATGGCGGGGGCTACAATGAGCAGTTCTTC. Amino acid sequence: CASSPRDGGGYNEQFF.